This TCR beta chain was captured by sequencing in a study of T cell changes during pregnancy in multiple sclerosis. The V gene's germline CDR1 is SQVTM and CDR2 ANQGSEA. Trimming took off 4 bases at V and 0 bases at J, with 10 bases between the two ends. The CDR3 consists of 13 residues. Libraries were prepared by immunoSEQ multiplex PCR; TCRdb keeps only in-frame clonotypes and omits some of them. In the table there are about 100,000 clones, 92% of which are singletons. The material was peripheral blood, obtained after pregnancy. The chain recombines TRBV29-1 with TRBJ2-7; D perhaps matches TRBD1 (6 bases). The receptor comes from a female donor with multiple sclerosis, enrolled in a pregnancy study. CDR3 in amino acids: CSVGTAFSYEQYF. DNA of the CDR3: TGCAGCGTTGGGACAGCGTTCTCCTACGAGCAGTACTTC.